These 3 T cell receptor beta chains came from one sample sequenced in a study of T cell responses to AZD1222 COVID-19 vaccine. Produced via immunoSEQ multiplex PCR; TCRdb's table is partial and in-frame only. The data show 150,000 or so clones, with 75% to 90% seen just once and around 4.5% held by the top ten. The sequences come from peripheral blood, collected 28 days after the second dose of the MenACWY control vaccine. The receptors were gathered from an adult who received the MenACWY meningococcal vaccine as a control.

This chain connects TRBV10-3 to TRBJ1-5, with D perhaps TRBD1 (6 bases). CDR3 length: 13 residues. The V gene lost 6 bases and the J gene lost 6 bases, with 12 bases spanning the gap. CDR1 is ENHRY and CDR2 is SYGVKD in the germline V gene. As DNA, the CDR3 is TGTGCCATCAGGGAGGGGGGGGGTCAGCCCCAGCATTTT. Amino acids: CAIREGGGQPQHF.

The chain couples TRBV18 to TRBJ1-3, with a weak D call TRBD1 (6 bases). The CDR3 consists of 15 residues. The germline V and J ends were trimmed by 1 base and 0 bases, with 7 bases remaining between them. Germline CDR1 and CDR2: KGHSH and LQKENI. CDR3: CASSPRDTSGNTIYF. The CDR3 DNA is TGTGCCAGCTCACCACGGGACACCTCTGGAAACACCATATATTTT.

The J gene is TRBJ1-4, the V gene TRBV10-2; a possible D gene is TRBD1 (5 bases). Germline values: CDR1 WSHSY, CDR2 SAAADI. The length of the CDR3 is 11 residues. The V gene lost 8 bases and the J gene lost 9 bases, with 10 bases spanning the gap. CDR3 in DNA: TGCGCCAGCGGGACGGCGCAAAAACTGTTTTTT. Residues: CASGTAQKLFF.